This T cell receptor beta chain was found in a study of blood T cell repertoires in COVID-19. This clone has a single count. Using immunoSEQ multiplex PCR, the repertoire was profiled, and TCRdb retains in-frame clones only, with some absent. The sample holds about 170,000 clones, roughly 80% seen once. Per germline, CDR1 SGHRS and CDR2 YFSETQ. This CDR3 is built from 13 residues. The trim removed 6 bases at V and 3 bases at J, leaving 3 bases unmatched. This receptor was taken from a woman aged 70 to 79 with acute or convalescent COVID-19. The chain recombines TRBV5-1 with TRBJ1-1, with TRBD1 matching over 9 bases. The sample was peripheral blood. The CDR3 reads CASNRDRDTEAFF. Written as DNA, the CDR3 is TGCGCCAGCAACCGGGACAGGGACACTGAAGCTTTCTTT.